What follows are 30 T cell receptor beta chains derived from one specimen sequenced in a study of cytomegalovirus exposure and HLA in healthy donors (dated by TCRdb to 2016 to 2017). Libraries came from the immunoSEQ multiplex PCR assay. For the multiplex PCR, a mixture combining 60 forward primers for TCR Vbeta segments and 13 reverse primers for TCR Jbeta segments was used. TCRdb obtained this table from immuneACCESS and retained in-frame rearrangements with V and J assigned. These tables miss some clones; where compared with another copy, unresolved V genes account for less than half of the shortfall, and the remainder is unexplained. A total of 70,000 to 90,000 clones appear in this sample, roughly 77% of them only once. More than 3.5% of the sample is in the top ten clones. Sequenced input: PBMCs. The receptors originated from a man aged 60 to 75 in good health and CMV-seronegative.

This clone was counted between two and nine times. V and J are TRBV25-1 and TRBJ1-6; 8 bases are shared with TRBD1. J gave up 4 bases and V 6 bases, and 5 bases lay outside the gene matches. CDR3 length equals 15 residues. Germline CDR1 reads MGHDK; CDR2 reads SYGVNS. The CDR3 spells CASSGGTGYNSPLHF. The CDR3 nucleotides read TGTGCCAGCAGCGGCGGGACAGGATATAATTCACCCCTCCACTTT.

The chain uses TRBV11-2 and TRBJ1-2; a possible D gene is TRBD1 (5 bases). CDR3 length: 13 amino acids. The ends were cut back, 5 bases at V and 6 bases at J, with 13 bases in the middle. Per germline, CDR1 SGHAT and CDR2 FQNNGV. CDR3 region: CASSHILGDGYTF. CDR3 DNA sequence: TGTGCCAGCAGCCACATTTTAGGGGATGGCTACACCTTC.

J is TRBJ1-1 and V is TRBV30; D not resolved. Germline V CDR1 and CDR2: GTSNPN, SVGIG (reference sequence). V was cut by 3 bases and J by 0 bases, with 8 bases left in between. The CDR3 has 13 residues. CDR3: CAWRASLNTEAFF. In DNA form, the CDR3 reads TGTGCCTGGAGGGCCTCCTTGAACACTGAAGCTTTCTTT.

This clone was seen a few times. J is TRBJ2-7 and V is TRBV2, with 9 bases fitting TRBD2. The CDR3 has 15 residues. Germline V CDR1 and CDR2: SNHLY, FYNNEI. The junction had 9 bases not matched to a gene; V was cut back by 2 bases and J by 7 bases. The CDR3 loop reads CASSESGGGAGEQYF. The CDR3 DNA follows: TGTGCCAGCAGTGAAAGTGGCGGGGGGGCGGGGGAGCAGTACTTC.

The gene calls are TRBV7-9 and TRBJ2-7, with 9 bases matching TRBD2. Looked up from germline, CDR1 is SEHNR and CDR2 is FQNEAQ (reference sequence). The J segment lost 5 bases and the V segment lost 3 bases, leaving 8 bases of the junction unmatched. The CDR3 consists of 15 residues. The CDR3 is CASSFVSGGSNEQYF. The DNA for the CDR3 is TGTGCCAGCAGCTTCGTGAGCGGGGGGAGCAACGAGCAGTACTTC.

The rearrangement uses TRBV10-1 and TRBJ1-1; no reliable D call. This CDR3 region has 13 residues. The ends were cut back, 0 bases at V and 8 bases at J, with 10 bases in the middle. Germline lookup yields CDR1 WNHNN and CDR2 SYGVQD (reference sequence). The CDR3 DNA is TGCGCCAGCAGTGAGTCTCGGTCTGTAGAAGCTTTCTTT. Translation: CASSESRSVEAFF.

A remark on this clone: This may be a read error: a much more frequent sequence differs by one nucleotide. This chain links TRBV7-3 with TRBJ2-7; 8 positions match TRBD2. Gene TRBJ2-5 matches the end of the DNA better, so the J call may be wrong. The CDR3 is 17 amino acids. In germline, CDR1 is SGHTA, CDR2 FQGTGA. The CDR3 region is CASSLKVDGGAEETQYF. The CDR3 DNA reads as TGTGCCAGCAGCTTAAAGGTCGACGGGGGGGCGGAAGAGACCCAGTACTTC.

CDR3 DNA: TGTGCCACCGGTGGGACTAGCGGCTCCTACGAGCAGTACTTC. Protein product: CATGGTSGSYEQYF. V usage is TRBV2 and J usage is TRBJ2-7; 11 nucleotides line up with TRBD2. Germline V gene data show CDR1 as SNHLY and CDR2 as FYNNEI. This CDR3 contains 14 residues. J was trimmed by 0 bases and V by 10 bases; bases with no gene match: 5.

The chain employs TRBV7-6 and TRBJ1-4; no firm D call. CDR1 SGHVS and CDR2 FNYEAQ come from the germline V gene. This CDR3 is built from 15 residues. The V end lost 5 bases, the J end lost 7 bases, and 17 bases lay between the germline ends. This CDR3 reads CASSPPAGYSEKLFF. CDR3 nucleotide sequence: TGTGCCAGCAGCCCCCCGGCGGGTTATAGTGAAAAACTGTTTTTT.

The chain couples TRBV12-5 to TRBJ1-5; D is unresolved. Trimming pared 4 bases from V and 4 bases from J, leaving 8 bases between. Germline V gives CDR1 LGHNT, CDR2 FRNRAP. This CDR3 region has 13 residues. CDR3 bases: TGTGCTAGTGGTTCTCGGGGAAATCAGCCCCAGCATTTT. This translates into CASGSRGNQPQHF.

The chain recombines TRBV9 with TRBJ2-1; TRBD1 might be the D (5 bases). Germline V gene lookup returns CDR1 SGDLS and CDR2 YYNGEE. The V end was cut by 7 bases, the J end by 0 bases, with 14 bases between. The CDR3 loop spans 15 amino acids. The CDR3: CASATTGASYNEQFF. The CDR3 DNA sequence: TGTGCCAGCGCAACAACAGGCGCCTCCTACAATGAGCAGTTCTTC. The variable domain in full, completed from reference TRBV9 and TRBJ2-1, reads DSGVTQTPKHLITATGQRVTLRCSPRSGDLSVYWYQQSLDQGLQFLIQYYNGEERAKGNILERFSAQQFPDLHSELNLSSLELGDSALYFCASATTGASYNEQFFGPGTRLTVL.

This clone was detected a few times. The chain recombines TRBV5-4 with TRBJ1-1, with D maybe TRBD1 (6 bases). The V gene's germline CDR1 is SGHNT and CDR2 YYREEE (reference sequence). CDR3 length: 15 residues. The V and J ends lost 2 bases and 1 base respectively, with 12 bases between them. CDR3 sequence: CASSLQGRSNTEAFF. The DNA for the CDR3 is TGTGCCAGCAGCTTACAGGGTCGGTCGAACACTGAAGCTTTCTTT. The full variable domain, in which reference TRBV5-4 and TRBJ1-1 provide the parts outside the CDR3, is ETGVTQSPTHLIKTRGQQVTLRCSSQSGHNTVSWYQQALGQGPQFIFQYYREEENGRGNFPPRFSGLQFPNYSSELNVNALELDDSALYLCASSLQGRSNTEAFFGQGTRLTVV.

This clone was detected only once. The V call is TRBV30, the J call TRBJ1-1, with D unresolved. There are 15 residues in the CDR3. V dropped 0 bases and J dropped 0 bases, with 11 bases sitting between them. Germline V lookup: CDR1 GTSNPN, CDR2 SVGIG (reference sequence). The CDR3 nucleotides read TGTGCCTGGAGTGTTTCATTGAGAATGAACACTGAAGCTTTCTTT. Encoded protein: CAWSVSLRMNTEAFF.

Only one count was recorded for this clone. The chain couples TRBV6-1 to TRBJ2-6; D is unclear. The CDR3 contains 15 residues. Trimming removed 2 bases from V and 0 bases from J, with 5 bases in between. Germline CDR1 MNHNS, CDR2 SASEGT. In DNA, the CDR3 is TGTGCCAGCAGTGAAATCTCCTCTGGGGCCAACGTCCTGACTTTC. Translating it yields CASSEISSGANVLTF.

The DNA for the CDR3 is TGTGCCAGCTCACCTCAGGGAATGGATTCACCCCTCCACTTT. This sequence encodes CASSPQGMDSPLHF. This chain uses TRBV18 with TRBJ1-6; possibly TRBD1 for D (5 bases). V lost 3 bases to trimming and J lost 8 bases, with 11 bases between them. The germline gives CDR1 KGHSH, CDR2 LQKENI. The CDR3 runs 14 residues.

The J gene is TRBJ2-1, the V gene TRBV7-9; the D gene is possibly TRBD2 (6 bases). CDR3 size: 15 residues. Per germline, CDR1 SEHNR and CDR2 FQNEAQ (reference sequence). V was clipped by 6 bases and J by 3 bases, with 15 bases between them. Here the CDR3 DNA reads TGTGCCAGCAGACACTCGGGGGAGATCTACAATGAGCAGTTCTTC. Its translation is CASRHSGEIYNEQFF. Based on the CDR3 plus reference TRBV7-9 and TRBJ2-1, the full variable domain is DTGVSQNPRHKITKRGQNVTFRCDPISEHNRLYWYRQTLGQGPEFLTYFQNEAQLEKSRLLSDRFSAERPKGSFSTLEIQRTEQGDSAMYLCASRHSGEIYNEQFFGPGTRLTVL.

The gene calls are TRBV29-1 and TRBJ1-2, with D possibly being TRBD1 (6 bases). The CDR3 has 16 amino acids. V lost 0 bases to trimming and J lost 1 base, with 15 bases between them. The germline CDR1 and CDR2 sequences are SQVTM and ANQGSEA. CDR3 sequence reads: CSVEDRIGGVNYGYTF. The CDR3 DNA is TGCAGCGTTGAAGATCGGATAGGGGGGGTTAACTATGGCTACACCTTC. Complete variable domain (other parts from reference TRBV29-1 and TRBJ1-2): SAVISQKPSRDICQRGTSLTIQCQVDSQVTMMFWYRQQPGQSLTLIATANQGSEATYESGFVIDKFPISRPNLTFSTLTVSNMSPEDSSIYLCSVEDRIGGVNYGYTFGSGTRLTVV.

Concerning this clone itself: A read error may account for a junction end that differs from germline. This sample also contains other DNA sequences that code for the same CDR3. In nucleotides, the CDR3 is TGTGCTAGCAGCCTTCAGGTTCACGGAAACACCATATATTTT. This translates into CASSLQVHGNTIYF. The chain employs TRBV9 and TRBJ1-3; D not resolved. The CDR3 has 14 amino acids. Germline CDR1 and CDR2: SGDLS and YYNGEE.

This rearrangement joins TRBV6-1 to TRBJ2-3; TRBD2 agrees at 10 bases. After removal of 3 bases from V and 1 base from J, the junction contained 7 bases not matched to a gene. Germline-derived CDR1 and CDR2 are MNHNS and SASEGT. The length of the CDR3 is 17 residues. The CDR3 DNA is TGTGCCAGCAGTGAGTGGCTAGCGGGGGCGGGCACAGATACGCAGTATTTT. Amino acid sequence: CASSEWLAGAGTDTQYF.

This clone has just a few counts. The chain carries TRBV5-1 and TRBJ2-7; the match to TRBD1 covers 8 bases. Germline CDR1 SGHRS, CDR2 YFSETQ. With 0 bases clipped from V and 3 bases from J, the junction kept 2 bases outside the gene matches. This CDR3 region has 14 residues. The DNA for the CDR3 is TGCGCCAGCAGCTTGGCGGGACAGGACTACGAGCAGTACTTC. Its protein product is CASSLAGQDYEQYF.

The CDR3 DNA reads TGTGCCAGCAGCGCAGGACAGGGGATAACTGAAGCTTTCTTT. This gives the protein CASSAGQGITEAFF. The chain carries TRBV13 and TRBJ1-1; TRBD1 matches 9 bases. Germline values: CDR1 PRHDT, CDR2 FYEKMQ (reference sequence). The CDR3 is 14 residues long. J was trimmed by 5 bases and V by 5 bases; bases with no gene match: 6.

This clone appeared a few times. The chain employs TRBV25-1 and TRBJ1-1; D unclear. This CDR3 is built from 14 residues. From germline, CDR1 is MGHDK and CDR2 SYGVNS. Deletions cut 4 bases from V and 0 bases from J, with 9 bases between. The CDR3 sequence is CASSVEGMNTEAFF. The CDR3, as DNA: TGTGCCAGCAGTGTGGAGGGAATGAACACTGAAGCTTTCTTT. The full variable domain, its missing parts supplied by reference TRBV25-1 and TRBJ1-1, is EADIYQTPRYLVIGTGKKITLECSQTMGHDKMYWYQQDPGMELHLIHYSYGVNSTEKGDLSSESTVSRIRTEHFPLTLESARPSHTSQYLCASSVEGMNTEAFFGQGTRLTVV.

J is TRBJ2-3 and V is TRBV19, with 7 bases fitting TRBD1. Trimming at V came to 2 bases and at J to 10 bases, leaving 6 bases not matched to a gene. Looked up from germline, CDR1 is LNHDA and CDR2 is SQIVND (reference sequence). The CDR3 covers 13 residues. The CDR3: CASSIPGQQSQYF. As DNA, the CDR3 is TGTGCCAGTAGTATACCGGGACAGCAGTCGCAGTATTTT.

DNA of the CDR3: TGTGCCAGCCTGACAGGGAACCGGCCCCAGCATTTT. Its protein product is CASLTGNRPQHF. The gene calls are TRBV28 and TRBJ1-5, with 7 bases lining up with TRBD1. The germline V gene has CDR1 MDHEN and CDR2 SYDVKM. The CDR3 loop spans 12 amino acids. The trim removed 8 bases at V and 9 bases at J, leaving 7 bases unmatched.

Written as DNA, the CDR3 is TGTGCCAGTAGTATGGGGAGTGAAGAGACCCAGTACTTC. Its protein product is CASSMGSEETQYF. V usage is TRBV19 and J usage is TRBJ2-5, with D possibly matching TRBD2 (5 bases). This CDR3 has 13 residues. Deletions cut 3 bases from V and 3 bases from J, with 8 bases between. Germline values: CDR1 LNHDA, CDR2 SQIVND (reference sequence).

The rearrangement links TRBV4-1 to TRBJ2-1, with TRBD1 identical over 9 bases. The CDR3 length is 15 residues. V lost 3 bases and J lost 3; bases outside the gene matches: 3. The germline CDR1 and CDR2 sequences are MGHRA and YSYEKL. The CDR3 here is CASSHPGQGYNEQFF. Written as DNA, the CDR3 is TGCGCCAGCAGCCATCCGGGACAGGGCTACAATGAGCAGTTCTTC.

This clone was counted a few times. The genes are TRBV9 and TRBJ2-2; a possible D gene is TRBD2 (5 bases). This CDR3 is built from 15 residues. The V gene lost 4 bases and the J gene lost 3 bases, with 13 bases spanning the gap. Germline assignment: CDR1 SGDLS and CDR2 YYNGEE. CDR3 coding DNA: TGTGCCAGCAGCCCTCTAGGGCGGGACACCGGGGAGCTGTTTTTT. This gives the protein CASSPLGRDTGELFF.

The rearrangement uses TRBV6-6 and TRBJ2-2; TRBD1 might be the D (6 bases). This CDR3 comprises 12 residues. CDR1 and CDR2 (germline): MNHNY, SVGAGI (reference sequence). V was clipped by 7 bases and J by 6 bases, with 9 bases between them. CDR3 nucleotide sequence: TGTGCCAGCAAACAGGGTTCCGGGGAGCTGTTTTTT. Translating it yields CASKQGSGELFF.

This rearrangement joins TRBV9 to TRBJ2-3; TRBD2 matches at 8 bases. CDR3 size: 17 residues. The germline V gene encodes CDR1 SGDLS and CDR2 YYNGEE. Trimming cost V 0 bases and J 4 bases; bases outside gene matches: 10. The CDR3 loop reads CASSVARRGGAADTQYF. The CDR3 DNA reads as TGTGCCAGCAGCGTAGCCCGTCGGGGGGGGGCCGCAGATACGCAGTATTTT.

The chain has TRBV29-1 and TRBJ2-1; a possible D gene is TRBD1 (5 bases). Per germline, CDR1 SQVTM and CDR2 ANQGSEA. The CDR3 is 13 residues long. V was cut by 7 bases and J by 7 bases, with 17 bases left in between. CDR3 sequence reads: CSENIYQGNEQFF. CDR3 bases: TGCAGCGAGAACATTTATCAGGGAAATGAGCAGTTCTTC.